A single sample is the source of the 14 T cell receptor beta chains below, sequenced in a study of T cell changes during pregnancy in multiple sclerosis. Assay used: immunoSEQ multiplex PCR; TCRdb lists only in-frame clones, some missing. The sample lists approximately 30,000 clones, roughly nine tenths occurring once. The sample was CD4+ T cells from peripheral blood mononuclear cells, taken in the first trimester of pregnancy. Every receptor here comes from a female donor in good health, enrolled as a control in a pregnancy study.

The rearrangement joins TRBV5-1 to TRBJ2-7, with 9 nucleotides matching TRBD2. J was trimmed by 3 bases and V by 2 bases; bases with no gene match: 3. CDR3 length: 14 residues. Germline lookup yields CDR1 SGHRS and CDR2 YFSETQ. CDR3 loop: CASSFSGSSYEQYF. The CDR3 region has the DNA TGCGCCAGCAGCTTTAGCGGGAGTAGCTACGAGCAGTACTTC.

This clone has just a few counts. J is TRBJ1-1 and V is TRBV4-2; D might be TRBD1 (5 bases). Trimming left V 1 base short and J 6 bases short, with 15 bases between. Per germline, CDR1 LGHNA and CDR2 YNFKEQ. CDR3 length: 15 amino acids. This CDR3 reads CASSQVKTEDAEAFF. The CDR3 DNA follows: TGTGCCAGCAGCCAAGTTAAGACAGAGGACGCTGAAGCTTTCTTT.

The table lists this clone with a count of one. The chain's CDR3 is CASKLNNSPLHF. In nucleotides, the CDR3 is TGTGCCAGCAAGCTAAATAATTCACCCCTCCACTTT. V is TRBV6-1 and J is TRBJ1-6; D is unclear. The V end was cut by 7 bases, the J end by 5 bases, with 6 bases between. From germline, CDR1 is MNHNS and CDR2 SASEGT. This CDR3 contains 12 residues.

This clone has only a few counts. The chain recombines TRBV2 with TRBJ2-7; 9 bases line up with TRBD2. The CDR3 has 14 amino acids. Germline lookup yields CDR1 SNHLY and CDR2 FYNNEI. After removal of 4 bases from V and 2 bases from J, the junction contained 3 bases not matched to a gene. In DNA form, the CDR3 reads TGTGCCAGCAGTGGGGCTAGCGGGACCTACGAGCAGTACTTC. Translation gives CASSGASGTYEQYF.

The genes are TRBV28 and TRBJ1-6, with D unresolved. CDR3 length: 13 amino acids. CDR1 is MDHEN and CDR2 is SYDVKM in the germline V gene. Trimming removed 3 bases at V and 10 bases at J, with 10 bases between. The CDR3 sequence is CASSLRARSPLHF. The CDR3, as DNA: TGTGCCAGCAGTTTGAGGGCTCGGTCACCCCTCCACTTT.

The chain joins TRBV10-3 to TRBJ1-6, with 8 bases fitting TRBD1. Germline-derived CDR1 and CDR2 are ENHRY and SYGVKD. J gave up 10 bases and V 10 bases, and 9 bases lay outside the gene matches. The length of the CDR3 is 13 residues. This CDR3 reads CATYQGAGSPLHF. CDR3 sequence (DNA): TGTGCCACATACCAGGGGGCTGGCTCACCCCTCCACTTT.

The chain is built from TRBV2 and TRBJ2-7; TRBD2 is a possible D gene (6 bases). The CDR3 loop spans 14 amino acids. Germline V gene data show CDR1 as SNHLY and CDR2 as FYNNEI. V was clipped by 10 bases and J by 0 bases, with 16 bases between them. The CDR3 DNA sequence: TGTGCCACCATTCCGGAGGGCCGCTCCTACGAGCAGTACTTC. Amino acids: CATIPEGRSYEQYF.

CDR3 DNA sequence: TGTGCCAGCAGTTCGCGGGGAGAGCGGTACAATGAGCAGTTCTTC. Protein sequence: CASSSRGERYNEQFF. The genes are TRBV28 and TRBJ2-1, with TRBD2 as a possible D gene (6 bases). From germline, CDR1 is MDHEN and CDR2 SYDVKM. This CDR3 has 15 residues. The germline V and J ends were trimmed by 4 bases and 4 bases, with 14 bases remaining between them.

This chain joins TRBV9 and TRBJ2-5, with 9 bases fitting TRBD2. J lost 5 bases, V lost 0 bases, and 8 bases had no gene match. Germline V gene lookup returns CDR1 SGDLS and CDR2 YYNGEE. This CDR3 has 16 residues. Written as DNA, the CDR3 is TGTGCCAGCAGCGTAGATGGCGGGAGGGCCGGGGAGACCCAGTACTTC. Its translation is CASSVDGGRAGETQYF.

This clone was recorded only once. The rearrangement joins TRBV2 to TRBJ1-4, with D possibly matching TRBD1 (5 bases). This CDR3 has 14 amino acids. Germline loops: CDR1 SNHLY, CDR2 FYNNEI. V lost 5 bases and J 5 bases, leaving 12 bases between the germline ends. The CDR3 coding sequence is TGTGCCAGCAGTCCGACAGCCTTCAATGAAAAACTGTTTTTT. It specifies CASSPTAFNEKLFF.

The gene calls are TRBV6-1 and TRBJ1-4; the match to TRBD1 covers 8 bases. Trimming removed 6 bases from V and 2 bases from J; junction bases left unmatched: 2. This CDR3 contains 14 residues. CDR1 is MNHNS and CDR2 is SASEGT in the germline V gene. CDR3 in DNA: TGTGCCAGCAGCGGACAGGGCACTAATGAAAAACTGTTTTTT. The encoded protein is CASSGQGTNEKLFF.

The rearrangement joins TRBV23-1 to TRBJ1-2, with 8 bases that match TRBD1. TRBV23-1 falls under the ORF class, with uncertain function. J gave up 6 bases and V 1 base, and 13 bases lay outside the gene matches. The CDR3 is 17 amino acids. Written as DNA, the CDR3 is TGCGCCAGCAGTCAATTCCGAGGGCACAGGGGGTATGATGGCTACACCTTC. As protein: CASSQFRGHRGYDGYTF.

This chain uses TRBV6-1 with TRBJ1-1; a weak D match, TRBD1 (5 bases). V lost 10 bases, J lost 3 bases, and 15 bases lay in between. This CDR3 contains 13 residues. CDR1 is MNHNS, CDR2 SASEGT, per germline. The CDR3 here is CAITIRADTEAFF. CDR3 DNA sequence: TGTGCCATCACTATCAGGGCGGACACTGAAGCTTTCTTT.

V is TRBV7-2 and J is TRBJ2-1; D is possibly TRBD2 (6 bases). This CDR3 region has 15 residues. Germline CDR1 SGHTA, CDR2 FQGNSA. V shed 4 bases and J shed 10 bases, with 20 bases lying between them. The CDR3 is CASSSLAIRSREQFF. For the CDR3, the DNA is TGTGCCAGCAGCTCTCTAGCGATTAGATCGCGGGAGCAGTTCTTC. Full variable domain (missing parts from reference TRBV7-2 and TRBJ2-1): GAGVSQSPSNKVTEKGKDVELRCDPISGHTALYWYRQSLGQGLEFLIYFQGNSAPDKSGLPSDRFSAERTGGSVSTLTIQRTQQEDSAVYLCASSSLAIRSREQFFGPGTRLTVL.